Sequencing of this TCR beta chain was carried out in a study of human T cells and chemical hapten exposure (dated by TCRdb to about 2021). Study-wide context: For sensitization, 2% DPC in acetone was applied to a 2 cm by 2 cm area of upper inner arm skin. Weekly therapeutic DPC doses were additionally applied to the scalp of patients throughout the roughly 23-week study period. Patch testing was performed on the upper back with Finn chambers containing 0.01% DPC, and the patch tests were scored after 6 days according to International Contact Dermatitis Research Group standards. Most of the patients in the cohort were female, and the cohort covered alopecia areata with under or over 50% scalp involvement, alopecia totalis and alopecia universalis. Libraries were pooled for sequencing, and per-sample TCR yields varied mainly because of small differences in library volumes within the pool. In alopecia patients, the study followed how the peripheral blood TCR repertoire changed in vivo over primary and secondary sensitization to diphenylcyclopropenone (DPC), a hapten. Blood was sampled from patients pre-sensitization (week 0) and at 2, 6 and about 24 weeks after DPC sensitization. Under 30 alopecia patients gave blood for TCR sequencing at one to four time points (pre-sensitization, 2, 6 and 24 weeks).

V lost 2 bases and J lost 1 base; the stretch between them is 14 bases long. The germline V gene gives CDR1 as SGHAT and CDR2 as FQNNGV. From the cysteine through the phenylalanine, the CDR3 covers 16 amino acids. CDR3 DNA only is kept here, 48 bases in frame from base 1. Explained via the paper, the time point label denotes: patch test 3, about 24 weeks after DPC sensitization. The meaning of the sample's treatment or condition label: therapeutic diphenylcyclopropenone sensitization with weekly scalp DPC. At every patch-test visit, the blood draw took place before the patch test was put on. To be eligible, patients had to be aged 18 to 70, diagnosed with alopecia and judged suitable for DPC therapy, while pregnant patients were excluded. Unfractionated whole blood was collected in Tempus Blood RNA tubes, and total RNA was extracted from that blood. The library was generated by RACE. Sequenced using a NextSeq 500. During library preparation, unique molecular identifiers were attached to individual cDNA molecules so that TCRs could be counted in a quantitative, reproducible way. From each blood RNA sample, both TCR alpha and TCR beta chains were sequenced. Per the source publication's procedure: The median number of TCRs per sample was around 96,000, ranging from about 20,000 to 750,000. The Decombinator software suite was used to annotate the V, J and CDR3 of the TCR reads. Every sample was subsampled to the same number of TCRs (28,000) for the PS versus PT1 abundance plots. TCRs were defined as expanded if absent before sensitization and observed at least eight times at the 2-week time point. TCRdb trimmed public reads at Q25 via fastp, called clones via MiXCR and kept in-frame beta chains. One record per CDR3 amino acid sequence lists the most common genes and DNA. Here the V and J calls rest on TCRdb's processing, not on the authors' analysis. The sample table holds 150,000 to 200,000 distinct CDR3 sequences, of which about a quarter were seen once. The biggest ten clones account for around 1.9% of the sample.

Study-wide conclusions, independent of this receptor: A positive correlation was found between the number of PT1 expanded TCRs and patch test score, with significance reached at thresholds 8, 16 and 32 but not 4. After repeated subsampling, changes were observed in the strength of the expansion versus patch-test correlation and in the threshold at which the correlation became significant. Significantly more large CDR3 similarity clusters were formed by expanded TCRs than by pre-sensitization or healthy control sets, consistent with antigen-driven responses. The number of TCRs above 1 in 1000 frequency did not change with DPC sensitization; there was no evidence of global repertoire structure alterations. Alopecia, a presumed autoimmune disease, was present in all patients, so the immune response of the patients might differ from that of healthy individuals.

Notes on this clonotype: Its antigen is not yet known. Base quality data are lacking; no much larger clone is found one base away.

The chain links TRBV11-2 with TRBJ2-5, with TRBD2 as a weak D call on 7 bases. The sequencing used whole blood, collected in connection with sensitization to the hapten diphenylcyclopropenone (DPC). The clonotype originates from a woman aged 18 to 35 with alopecia areata. Some clones in this sample may be carry-over from other donors' samples. The CDR3 corresponds to CASSLSGGAAQETQYF. The DNA sequence is TGTGCCAGCAGCTTAAGTGGGGGGGCAGCCCAAGAGACCCAGTACTTC.